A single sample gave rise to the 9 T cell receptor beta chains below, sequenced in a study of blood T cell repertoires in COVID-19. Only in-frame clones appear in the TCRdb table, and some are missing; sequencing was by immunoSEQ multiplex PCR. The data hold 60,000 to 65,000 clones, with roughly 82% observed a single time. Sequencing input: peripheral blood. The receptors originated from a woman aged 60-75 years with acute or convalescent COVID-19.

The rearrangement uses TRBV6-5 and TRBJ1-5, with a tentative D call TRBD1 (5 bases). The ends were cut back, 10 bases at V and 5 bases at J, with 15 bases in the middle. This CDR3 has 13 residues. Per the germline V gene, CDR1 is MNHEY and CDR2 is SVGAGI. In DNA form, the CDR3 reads TGTGCCAACCGGGGGGGTGATTATCAGCCCCAGCATTTT. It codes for CANRGGDYQPQHF.

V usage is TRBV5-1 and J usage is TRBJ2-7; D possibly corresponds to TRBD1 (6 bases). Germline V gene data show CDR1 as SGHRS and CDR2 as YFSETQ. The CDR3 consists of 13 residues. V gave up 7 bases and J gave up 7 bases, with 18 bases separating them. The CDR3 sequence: CASSETQGGEQYF. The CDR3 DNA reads TGCGCCAGCTCTGAAACACAGGGCGGAGAGCAGTACTTC.

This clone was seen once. The CDR3 loop reads CAWSKQGGTEAFF. DNA of the CDR3: TGTGCCTGGAGTAAGCAGGGGGGCACTGAAGCTTTCTTT. V is TRBV30 and J is TRBJ1-1; 7 nucleotides match TRBD1. The CDR3 totals 13 residues. Germline values: CDR1 GTSNPN, CDR2 SVGIG (reference sequence). V dropped 2 bases and J dropped 4; count of bases not matched to a gene: 4.

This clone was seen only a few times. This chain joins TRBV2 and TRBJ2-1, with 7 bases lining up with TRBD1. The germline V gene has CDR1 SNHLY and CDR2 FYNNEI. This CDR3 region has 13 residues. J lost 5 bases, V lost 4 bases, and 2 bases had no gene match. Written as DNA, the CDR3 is TGTGCCAGCAGTGGGGACAGAGACAATGAGCAGTTCTTC. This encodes CASSGDRDNEQFF.

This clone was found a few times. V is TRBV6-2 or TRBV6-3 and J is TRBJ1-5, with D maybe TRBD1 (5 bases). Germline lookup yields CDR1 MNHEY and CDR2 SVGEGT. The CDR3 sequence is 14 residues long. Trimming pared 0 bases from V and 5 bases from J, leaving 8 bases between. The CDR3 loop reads CASSYSGGDQPQHF. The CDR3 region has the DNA TGTGCCAGCAGTTACTCGGGAGGGGATCAGCCCCAGCATTTT.

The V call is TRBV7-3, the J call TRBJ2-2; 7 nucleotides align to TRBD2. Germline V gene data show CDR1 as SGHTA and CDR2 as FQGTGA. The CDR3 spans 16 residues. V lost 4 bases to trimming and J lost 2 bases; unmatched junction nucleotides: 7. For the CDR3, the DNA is TGTGCCAGCAGCTCCTACGGGGGGTCTAACACCGGGGAGCTGTTTTTT. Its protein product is CASSSYGGSNTGELFF.

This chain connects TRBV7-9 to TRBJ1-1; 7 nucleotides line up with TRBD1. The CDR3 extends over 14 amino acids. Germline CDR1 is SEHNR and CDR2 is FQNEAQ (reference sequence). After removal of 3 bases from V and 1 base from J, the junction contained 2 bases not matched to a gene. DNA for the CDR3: TGTGCCAGCAGCTTGGCAGGGGGGAACACTGAAGCTTTCTTT. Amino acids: CASSLAGGNTEAFF. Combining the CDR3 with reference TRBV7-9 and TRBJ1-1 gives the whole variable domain DTGVSQNPRHKITKRGQNVTFRCDPISEHNRLYWYRQTLGQGPEFLTYFQNEAQLEKSRLLSDRFSAERPKGSFSTLEIQRTEQGDSAMYLCASSLAGGNTEAFFGQGTRLTVV.

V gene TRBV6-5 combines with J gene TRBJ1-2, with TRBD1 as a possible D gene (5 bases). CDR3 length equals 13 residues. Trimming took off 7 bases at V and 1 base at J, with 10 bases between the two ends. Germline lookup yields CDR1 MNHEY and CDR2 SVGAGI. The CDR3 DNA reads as TGTGCCAGCAAACCAGACAGTAACTATGGCTACACCTTC. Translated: CASKPDSNYGYTF.

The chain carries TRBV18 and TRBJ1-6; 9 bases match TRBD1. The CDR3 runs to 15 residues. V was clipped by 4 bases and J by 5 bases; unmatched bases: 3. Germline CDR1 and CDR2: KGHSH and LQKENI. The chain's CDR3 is CASSLGTGNNSPLHF. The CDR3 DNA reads TGTGCCAGCTCACTTGGGACAGGGAATAATTCACCCCTCCACTTT.